These 19 T cell receptor beta chains share one sample of origin, sequenced in a study of identical twins. MiXCR was run by TCRdb on the 5' RACE reads, yielding one entry per CDR3 protein. This table has 700,000 or so distinct CDR3 sequences, 21% appearing once. These sequences were also reported in another study, on T cells expressing NK-cell markers.

Sequencing was carried out using PBMCs. These receptors all come from a woman younger than 35 in good health.

This clonotype appeared a few times. One end of the junction does not line up with germline, which may come from a read error. The chain employs TRBV20-1 and TRBJ2-1, with 8 bases fitting TRBD2. CDR3 length: 11 residues. From germline, CDR1 is DFQATT and CDR2 SNEGSKA (reference sequence). The CDR3 nucleotides are TGCAGTGCCGGACCGGGACTAGTCCTTTCCTTC. Its translation is CSAGPGLVLSF.

This clonotype was observed at least ten times. This chain joins TRBV20-1 and TRBJ1-4, with D possibly matching TRBD1 (5 bases). The CDR3 is made up of 13 amino acids. The V end lost 5 bases, the J end lost 7 bases, and 14 bases lay between the germline ends. From germline, CDR1 is DFQATT and CDR2 SNEGSKA (reference sequence). DNA for the CDR3: TGCAGTGCTGGGAGCCCTGGGGGTGAAAAACTGTTTTTT. Amino acid sequence: CSAGSPGGEKLFF.

This clonotype turned up a few times. This chain's CDR3 is CASSPTLDRPYTQYF. The CDR3 DNA is TGTGCCAGCAGCCCAACCTTAGACAGGCCCTATACGCAGTATTTT. The chain employs TRBV5-6 and TRBJ2-3, with D tentatively TRBD1 (6 bases). Trimming stripped 4 bases from V and 7 bases from J, with 19 bases between. Germline V gene data show CDR1 as SGHDT and CDR2 as YYEEEE. The CDR3 totals 15 residues.

The chain carries TRBV5-5 and TRBJ2-1; 11 bases agree with TRBD2. V was pared by 4 bases and J by 9 bases, with 9 bases of the junction left unmatched. From germline, CDR1 is SGHKS and CDR2 YYEKEE (reference sequence). The CDR3 is 15 residues long. The CDR3 nucleotides are TGTGCCAGCAGCGTTGGACTAGCGGGCGTGGGTGAGCAGTTCTTC. This sequence encodes CASSVGLAGVGEQFF.

The chain combines TRBV20-1 with TRBJ2-3; TRBD2 matches 7 bases. The V and J ends lost 3 bases and 5 bases, in that order; junction bases with no gene match: 8. The length of the CDR3 is 14 residues. The germline CDR1 and CDR2 sequences are DFQATT and SNEGSKA (reference sequence). The CDR3 DNA is TGCAGTGCTAGGGGAATTCTAGCGGAAGATACGCAGTATTTT. It yields the protein CSARGILAEDTQYF.

V is TRBV29-1 and J is TRBJ1-3; D possibly corresponds to TRBD1 (6 bases). The CDR3 sequence is 13 residues long. V dropped 8 bases and J dropped 0 bases, with 11 bases sitting between them. Looked up from germline, CDR1 is SQVTM and CDR2 is ANQGSEA. The DNA of the CDR3 is TGCAGCTGTTGGACAGACTCTGGAAACACCATATATTTT. It translates to CSCWTDSGNTIYF.

This clonotype was picked up many times. The chain is built from TRBV7-9 and TRBJ2-1, with D perhaps matching TRBD2 (7 bases). Trimming shortened V by 3 bases and J by 10 bases, and 19 bases separated the two germline ends. The germline V gene has CDR1 SEHNR and CDR2 FQNEAQ (reference sequence). The CDR3 has 15 amino acids. CDR3 amino acids: CASSFDGGGAIEQFF. CDR3 bases: TGTGCCAGCAGCTTTGACGGAGGGGGGGCTATCGAGCAGTTCTTC. The whole variable domain, remainder taken from reference TRBV7-9 and TRBJ2-1, is DTGVSQNPRHKITKRGQNVTFRCDPISEHNRLYWYRQTLGQGPEFLTYFQNEAQLEKSRLLSDRFSAERPKGSFSTLEIQRTEQGDSAMYLCASSFDGGGAIEQFFGPGTRLTVL.

As for this clonotype: At one boundary the junction diverges from the germline segment, which might be a read error. CDR3 bases: TGTGCCAGCAGTTTTAGGGACTCAGTCAACTTC. Encoded protein: CASSFRDSVNF. The genes are TRBV12-3 or TRBV12-4 and TRBJ2-7; D may be TRBD2 (6 bases). The CDR3 has 11 amino acids.

This clonotype appeared once. This rearrangement joins TRBV11-3 to TRBJ2-7, with 9 bases fitting TRBD1. The germline V gene encodes CDR1 SGHNT and CDR2 YENEEA. The CDR3 covers 13 residues. V lost 7 bases, J lost 2 bases, and 3 bases stayed unmatched. In nucleotides, the CDR3 is TGTGCCAGCACAGGGACAGGGCCCTACGAGCAGTACTTC. It specifies CASTGTGPYEQYF.

This sequence joins TRBV7-8 and TRBJ1-1; possibly TRBD1 for D (5 bases). The CDR3 runs 13 residues. CDR1 is SGHVS and CDR2 is FQNEAQ in the germline V gene. V lost 5 bases, J lost 10 bases, and 17 bases lay in between. This chain's CDR3 is CASSPRLGGSAFF. The CDR3 DNA follows: TGTGCCAGCAGCCCACGTCTCGGGGGGTCAGCTTTCTTT.

The CDR3 coding sequence is TGTGCCAGCAGCCAGCGGGAGCAAACCGGGGAGCTGTTTTTT. Protein product: CASSQREQTGELFF. This chain uses TRBV5-4 with TRBJ2-2; 8 nucleotides match TRBD2. J was trimmed by 5 bases and V by 4 bases; bases with no gene match: 4. CDR3 length: 14 amino acids. CDR1 is SGHNT and CDR2 is YYREEE in the germline V gene (reference sequence). Full variable domain (outside the CDR3, taken from reference TRBV5-4 and TRBJ2-2): ETGVTQSPTHLIKTRGQQVTLRCSSQSGHNTVSWYQQALGQGPQFIFQYYREEENGRGNFPPRFSGLQFPNYSSELNVNALELDDSALYLCASSQREQTGELFFGEGSRLTVL.

This clonotype was found many times. The chain has TRBV15 and TRBJ2-1; perhaps TRBD1 as D (6 bases). This CDR3 region has 15 residues. Trimming removed 8 bases at V and 5 bases at J, with 19 bases between. Germline CDR1 and CDR2: LNHNV and YYDKDF (reference sequence). The CDR3 spells CATLRQARGHNEQFF. The DNA of the CDR3 is TGTGCCACCCTACGACAGGCCCGGGGACACAATGAGCAGTTCTTC. Full variable domain (missing parts from reference TRBV15 and TRBJ2-1): DAMVIQNPRYQVTQFGKPVTLSCSQTLNHNVMYWYQQKSSQAPKLLFHYYDKDFNNEADTPDNFQSRRPNTSFCFLDIRSPGLGDTAMYLCATLRQARGHNEQFFGPGTRLTVL.

The table lists this clonotype with a few counts. The gene calls are TRBV11-3 and TRBJ1-2; D ambiguous. Trimming stripped 5 bases from V and 4 bases from J, with 11 bases between. Germline-derived CDR1 and CDR2 are SGHNT and YENEEA. CDR3 length: 13 residues. CDR3: CASSPDGLYGYTF. As DNA, the CDR3 is TGTGCCAGCAGCCCGGACGGCCTCTATGGCTACACCTTC.

This clonotype was found a few times. The J gene is TRBJ2-2, the V gene TRBV14; 11 positions agree with TRBD2. J lost 3 bases, V lost 4 bases, and 7 bases had no gene match. Germline loops: CDR1 SGHDN, CDR2 FVKESK. This CDR3 comprises 17 residues. The CDR3 region is CASSRSRLAGYTGELFF. Here the CDR3 DNA reads TGTGCCAGCAGCCGGTCTCGACTAGCGGGGTACACCGGGGAGCTGTTTTTT.

This clonotype turned up a few times. J is TRBJ2-7 and V is TRBV10-3, with D perhaps matching TRBD2 (6 bases). The V gene lost 3 bases and the J gene lost 5 bases, with 17 bases spanning the gap. CDR1 and CDR2 from the germline V gene are ENHRY and SYGVKD. The CDR3 runs to 15 residues. This chain's CDR3 is CAISDSGTTGDEQYF. CDR3 DNA sequence: TGTGCCATCAGTGACTCCGGGACGACGGGGGACGAGCAGTACTTC.

The chain uses TRBV20-1 and TRBJ2-1; weak D call: TRBD1 (5 bases). Germline assignment: CDR1 DFQATT and CDR2 SNEGSKA (reference sequence). Trimming took 4 bases from V and 1 from J, leaving 14 bases between them. This CDR3 spans 15 amino acids. For the CDR3, the DNA is TGCAGTGCTACACCAGGGCCTATTTCCTACAATGAGCAGTTCTTC. Translated, it gives CSATPGPISYNEQFF.

In this sample, this clonotype turned up a few times. The chain has TRBV20-1 and TRBJ2-7, with D perhaps TRBD1 (6 bases). CDR3 length equals 15 residues. V was cut by 2 bases and J by 3 bases, with 17 bases left in between. Germline loops: CDR1 DFQATT, CDR2 SNEGSKA (reference sequence). CDR3 coding DNA: TGCAGTGCTAGACGGAAGGGGGAACTTGGCTACGAGCAGTACTTC. Translating gives CSARRKGELGYEQYF.

In its sample, this clonotype was seen a few times. V is TRBV5-1 and J is TRBJ2-1; D could derive from TRBD1 or TRBD2 (5 bases each). The ends were cut back, 4 bases at V and 0 bases at J, with 14 bases in the middle. This CDR3 region has 16 residues. The germline CDR1 and CDR2 sequences are SGHRS and YFSETQ. The chain's CDR3 is CASSPLGDHSYNEQFF. The CDR3 coding sequence is TGCGCCAGCAGCCCACTGGGGGACCACTCCTACAATGAGCAGTTCTTC.

V usage is TRBV12-3 or TRBV12-4 and J usage is TRBJ2-2, with 7 bases lining up with TRBD1. The CDR3 loop spans 16 amino acids. The V segment lost 6 bases and the J segment 0 bases; nucleotides outside the gene matches: 7. The CDR3 protein is CASSLGQRPNTGELFF. The CDR3 DNA is TGTGCCAGCAGCTTGGGACAGCGGCCGAACACCGGGGAGCTGTTTTTT.